This TCR beta chain appears in the sequencing data of a study of identical twins. This clonotype has at least ten counts. CDR1 and CDR2 from the germline V gene are MGHRA and YSYEKL. The V and J ends lost 0 bases and 2 bases respectively, with 7 bases between them. This CDR3 contains 14 residues. Among all donors, each was a healthy Caucasian. TCRdb used MiXCR to reprocess the 5' RACE reads, holding one entry per CDR3 protein. The sample has 310,000 or so distinct CDR3 sequences; about 8.9% are singletons. This sample was shared with a second study, whose subject was yellow fever vaccine responses in identical twins. Per that paper: Twins reportedly appeared to share part of their vaccine T cell response while keeping part individual.

Sequenced material: memory (CD45RO+) T cells sorted from blood. The source is a woman in her late teens or twenties in good health. The chain recombines TRBV4-1 with TRBJ2-5; tentative D call: TRBD2 (5 bases). In nucleotides, the CDR3 is TGCGCCAGCAGCCAAGAAGGGAGTCAAGAGACCCAGTACTTC. It specifies CASSQEGSQETQYF.